The T cell receptor (beta chain) under discussion was sequenced for a study of T cells after posttransplantation cyclophosphamide. The CDR3 runs 15 residues. Trimming took off 6 bases at V and 3 bases at J, with 14 bases between the two ends. The V gene's germline CDR1 is MDHEN and CDR2 SYDVKM. This clone was observed at least ten times. Using immunoSEQ multiplex PCR, the repertoire was profiled, and TCRdb retains in-frame clones only, with some absent. The sample yields 41,000 or so clones, without any singletons. The sequencing sample was made of PBMCs. The source of this sequence is a man between 25 and 39 years old in good health and a related stem cell transplant donor. The chain links TRBV28 to TRBJ2-2; perhaps TRBD2 as D (7 bases). CDR3 in amino acids: CASSLGGAHTGELFF. For the CDR3, the DNA is TGTGCCAGCAGCTTGGGGGGGGCGCACACCGGGGAGCTGTTTTTT.